Shown below are 21 T cell receptor beta chains from a single sample sequenced in a study of T cells after yellow fever vaccination. TCRdb analysed the 5' RACE reads with MiXCR anew, one entry per CDR3 protein. Of 250,000 or so distinct CDR3 sequences detected, 3.6% appear once; the ten largest clones hold around 19%. Source: PBMCs, taken 15 days after the yellow fever booster vaccination. These TCRs come from a man younger than 35 who received the YFV17D yellow fever vaccine.

Ten or more counts support this clonotype. The chain has TRBV6-2 or TRBV6-3 and TRBJ2-1; 8 bases map to TRBD1. Trimming removed 8 bases from V and 6 bases from J; junction bases left unmatched: 6. Per the germline V gene, CDR1 is MNHEY and CDR2 is SVGEGT. The CDR3 is 13 amino acids. As DNA, the CDR3 is TGTGCCAGCCGCACAGGGGGTGGCAATGAGCAGTTCTTC. Its translation: CASRTGGGNEQFF.

There are many counts of this clonotype. CDR3: CASSLESPNYGYTF. The CDR3 DNA follows: TGCGCCAGCAGCTTGGAGTCGCCCAACTATGGCTACACCTTC. V and J are TRBV5-1 and TRBJ1-2; D call uncertain. Trimming stripped 0 bases from V and 2 bases from J, with 8 bases between. CDR1 is SGHRS and CDR2 is YFSETQ in the germline V gene. The CDR3 covers 14 residues.

This clonotype has a handful of counts. This chain joins TRBV18 and TRBJ1-4, with TRBD1 as a possible D gene (5 bases). The CDR3 sequence is 15 residues long. V lost 1 base and J 3 bases, leaving 9 bases between the germline ends. From germline, CDR1 is KGHSH and CDR2 LQKENI. CDR3 region: CASSPRQGSNEKLFF. DNA for the CDR3: TGTGCCAGCTCACCACGTCAGGGTTCTAATGAAAAACTGTTTTTT.

In its sample, this clonotype was seen many times. V and J are TRBV20-1 and TRBJ2-3; D ambiguous. CDR1 DFQATT and CDR2 SNEGSKA come from the germline V gene (reference sequence). V was cut by 5 bases and J by 2 bases, with 11 bases left in between. The CDR3 spans 13 residues. This CDR3 reads CSAPAAPTDTQYF. The CDR3, as DNA: TGCAGTGCTCCAGCCGCTCCCACAGATACGCAGTATTTT.

This clonotype was counted between two and nine times. V and J are TRBV30 and TRBJ2-7, with 7 bases matching TRBD2. The germline V gene has CDR1 GTSNPN and CDR2 SVGIG (reference sequence). The CDR3 has 14 amino acids. The junction had 11 bases not matched to a gene; V was cut back by 5 bases and J by 4 bases. The CDR3 loop is CAWGSGDYHYEQYF. The CDR3 DNA sequence: TGTGCCTGGGGGAGCGGGGACTACCATTACGAGCAGTACTTC.

This clonotype was picked up many times. V usage is TRBV7-2 and J usage is TRBJ2-7, with 10 bases that match TRBD1. Trimming took 5 bases from V and 4 from J; bases not matched to a gene: 5. The V gene's germline CDR1 is SGHTA and CDR2 FQGNSA. This CDR3 has 14 amino acids. The CDR3 nucleotides are TGTGCCAGCAGCGCGGGACAGGGGCGTTACGAGCAGTACTTC. Translation: CASSAGQGRYEQYF.

This clonotype was recorded many times. The chain recombines TRBV7-3 with TRBJ2-1; D unclear. Germline V gives CDR1 SGHTA, CDR2 FQGTGA. V lost 8 bases and J lost 8, with 16 bases in between. This CDR3 is 13 amino acids long. This CDR3 reads CASGLLGLDEQFF. Written as DNA, the CDR3 is TGTGCCAGCGGGCTTCTAGGGCTCGATGAGCAGTTCTTC.

In its sample, this clonotype was seen many times. J is TRBJ2-7 and V is TRBV12-3 or TRBV12-4; D remains unclear. Trimming pared 5 bases from V and 3 bases from J, leaving 8 bases between. The CDR3 consists of 12 residues. This CDR3 reads CASSRRSYEQYF. In nucleotides, the CDR3 is TGTGCCAGCAGTCGACGCAGCTACGAGCAGTACTTC.

There are many counts of this clonotype. The rearrangement joins TRBV18 to TRBJ1-1; the match to TRBD1 covers 7 bases. The CDR3 runs to 13 residues. Per the germline V gene, CDR1 is KGHSH and CDR2 is LQKENI. V lost 10 bases, J lost 1 base, and 6 bases stayed unmatched. CDR3 amino acids: CATKTGPNTEAFF. Written as DNA, the CDR3 is TGTGCCACCAAGACAGGGCCGAACACTGAAGCTTTCTTT.

The sample holds many counts of this clonotype. The chain couples TRBV5-4 to TRBJ1-2, with D maybe TRBD1 (6 bases). Per the germline V gene, CDR1 is SGHNT and CDR2 is YYREEE (reference sequence). This CDR3 has 14 residues. The V end lost 4 bases, the J end lost 2 bases, and 12 bases lay between the germline ends. The CDR3 sequence: CASSPTGQNYGYTF. The CDR3 nucleotides are TGTGCCAGCAGCCCCACCGGACAGAACTATGGCTACACCTTC.

This clonotype was counted ten times or more. The chain combines TRBV11-2 with TRBJ2-3; no reliable D call. There are 14 residues in the CDR3. Trimming pared 1 base from V and 10 bases from J, leaving 15 bases between. CDR1 is SGHAT and CDR2 is FQNNGV in the germline V gene. Here the CDR3 DNA reads TGTGCCAGCAGCTTAGTACTCCGTGGCGTTGCGCAGTATTTT. This translates into CASSLVLRGVAQYF.

This clonotype was observed many times. The chain employs TRBV28 and TRBJ1-1; no clear D. V was cut by 5 bases and J by 11 bases, with 9 bases left in between. This CDR3 region has 10 residues. Germline CDR1 and CDR2: MDHEN and SYDVKM. Here the CDR3 reads CASSKVAAFF. DNA for the CDR3: TGTGCCAGCAGTAAGGTCGCGGCTTTCTTT.

This clonotype was found many times. The chain combines TRBV11-2 with TRBJ1-3, with D unresolved. The CDR3 runs to 13 residues. The V end was cut by 0 bases, the J end by 8 bases, with 8 bases between. Per germline, CDR1 SGHAT and CDR2 FQNNGV. CDR3 sequence (DNA): TGTGCCAGCAGCTTAGACCTTTTCGACACCATATATTTT. As protein: CASSLDLFDTIYF.

At least ten counts were recorded for this clonotype. DNA of the CDR3: TGCGCCAGCAGCCCGTATGAGTATCGACAGGGGTTGCGATTCTTC. This translates into CASSPYEYRQGLRFF. The chain has TRBV5-1 and TRBJ2-1, with 8 nucleotides matching TRBD1. CDR1 and CDR2 (germline): SGHRS, YFSETQ. This CDR3 has 15 amino acids. V was pared by 4 bases and J by 16 bases, with 19 bases of the junction left unmatched. The full variable domain, completed using reference TRBV5-1 and TRBJ2-1, is KAGVTQTPRYLIKTRGQQVTLSCSPISGHRSVSWYQQTPGQGLQFLFEYFSETQRNKGNFPGRFSGRQFSNSRSEMNVSTLELGDSALYLCASSPYEYRQGLRFFGPGTRLTVL.

This clonotype was observed many times. V is TRBV4-1 and J is TRBJ2-7; the D is unclear. This CDR3 contains 15 residues. Germline V gene sequence: CDR1 MGHRA, CDR2 YSYEKL. Trimming removed 0 bases at V and 2 bases at J, with 11 bases between. CDR3 amino acids: CASSQDEKEPYEQYF. CDR3 DNA: TGCGCCAGCAGCCAAGATGAGAAGGAGCCCTACGAGCAGTACTTC.

This clonotype has a count of ten or more. The gene calls are TRBV7-2 and TRBJ2-3; a possible D gene is TRBD1 (5 bases). The germline CDR1 and CDR2 sequences are SGHTA and FQGNSA. The CDR3 contains 14 residues. Trimming took 2 bases from V and 1 from J, leaving 7 bases between them. CDR3 region: CASSLSRGTDTQYF. In DNA, the CDR3 is TGTGCCAGCAGCTTAAGCAGGGGCACAGATACGCAGTATTTT.

This sequence joins TRBV14 and TRBJ2-1, with D possibly TRBD2 on 6 matching bases. V lost 5 bases and J 9 bases, leaving 14 bases between the germline ends. Germline V lookup: CDR1 SGHDN, CDR2 FVKESK. The CDR3 sequence is 13 residues long. The CDR3 protein is CASSARLEGEQFF. CDR3 DNA sequence: TGTGCCAGCAGCGCCCGACTAGAGGGTGAGCAGTTCTTC.

This clonotype occurred many times. The chain recombines TRBV10-1 with TRBJ1-1; D unclear. Germline CDR1 reads WNHNN; CDR2 reads SYGVQD (reference sequence). The CDR3 covers 13 residues. Trimming removed 4 bases from V and 1 base from J, with 7 bases in between. For the CDR3, the DNA is TGCGCCAGCAGTGCACAGACGAACACTGAAGCTTTCTTT. Translation: CASSAQTNTEAFF.

In its sample, this clonotype was seen many times. The chain couples TRBV7-2 to TRBJ2-5; 11 bases are a match to TRBD2. The CDR3 has 12 amino acids. V was clipped by 5 bases and J by 14 bases; unmatched bases: 7. Germline V gene lookup returns CDR1 SGHTA and CDR2 FQGNSA. CDR3 DNA sequence: TGTGCCAGCAGCGCTCTAGCGGGGGGTTATTACTTC. This sequence encodes CASSALAGGYYF.

This clonotype showed up many times. The chain links TRBV7-2 to TRBJ1-1; the D is unclear. CDR1 is SGHTA and CDR2 is FQGNSA in the germline V gene. V dropped 2 bases and J dropped 4 bases, with 8 bases sitting between them. The CDR3 totals 13 residues. Written as DNA, the CDR3 is TGTGCCAGCAGCTTATTCTCCTCCACTGAAGCTTTCTTT. The encoded protein is CASSLFSSTEAFF.

This clonotype was counted ten times or more. The chain couples TRBV2 to TRBJ2-2; 14 bases match TRBD2. Germline V lookup: CDR1 SNHLY, CDR2 FYNNEI. Trimming at V came to 6 bases and at J to 0 bases, leaving 3 bases not matched to a gene. The length of the CDR3 is 17 residues. The CDR3 region is CASSEGLAGANTGELFF. The CDR3, as DNA: TGTGCCAGCAGCGAGGGACTAGCGGGGGCGAACACCGGGGAGCTGTTTTTT.